This TCR beta chain was sequenced for a study of regulatory T cells in long-lasting Graves disease. The time point is: newly diagnosed GD, antithyroid drugs for less than 3 months. The authors made the TCR library using RNA they extracted from PBMCs. This CDR3 has 15 residues. Trimming shortened V by 0 bases and J by 7 bases, and 17 bases separated the two germline ends. The V gene's germline CDR1 is SGHRS and CDR2 YFSETQ. Arm-PCR of CDR3 regions and iRepertoire HTBI primers were the basis on which TCR beta libraries were built. Each CDR3 protein gets one entry after TCRdb re-called the multiplex PCR reads with MiXCR. The table lists 450,000 to 650,000 distinct CDR3 sequences, about 16% of them singletons. This clonotype occurred many times. These data are also associated with another study on T cells in Graves' hyperthyroidism and ophthalmopathy.

The chain couples TRBV5-1 to TRBJ2-7, with unresolved D. The TCR sequence derives from a woman aged 35-65 years with Graves disease. The input for sequencing was peripheral blood mononuclear cells (PBMCs), taken at new diagnosis, from a patient treated with antithyroid drugs. The CDR3 DNA reads as TGCGCCAGCAGCTTGGAGGGCAGGTCCTCCGGAGAGCAGTACTTC. This gives the protein CASSLEGRSSGEQYF.